This TCR beta chain derives from a study of graft-versus-host responses after intestinal transplantation. Findings and caveats of the study: Ileal or blood samples showed some GvH clones first, and such clones were also found in recipient marrow.

Researchers placed some 200,000 CFSE-labeled responder cells in culture with some 200,000 irradiated, violet-dye-labeled stimulator cells. Post-reaction, proliferating CD3+CD4+ and CD3+CD8+ responders (CFSE-low) were sorted. The CDR3 length is 15 residues. The germline V gene has CDR1 SGHTS and CDR2 YDEGEE. Deletions cut 1 base from V and 0 bases from J, with 8 bases between. Data came from immunoSEQ multiplex PCR; TCRdb stores just in-frame clones and leaves some out. The data show about 15,000 clones, with roughly a third seen just once and 4.5% to 6% held by the top ten. This receptor was identified in a human patient who received an intestinal transplant. The chain employs TRBV5-8 and TRBJ1-5, with TRBD1 as a possible D gene (5 bases). Sequencing used alloreactive CD4+ T cells from a mixed lymphocyte reaction culture, obtained before intestinal transplant. The subset was: CFSE-low proliferating T cells sorted from approximately 6-day pre-transplant mixed lymphocyte reaction (GvH or HvG direction). The CDR3 DNA reads TGTGCCAGCAGCTTGAGAGGGGTTAGCAATCAGCCCCAGCATTTT. It encodes CASSLRGVSNQPQHF.